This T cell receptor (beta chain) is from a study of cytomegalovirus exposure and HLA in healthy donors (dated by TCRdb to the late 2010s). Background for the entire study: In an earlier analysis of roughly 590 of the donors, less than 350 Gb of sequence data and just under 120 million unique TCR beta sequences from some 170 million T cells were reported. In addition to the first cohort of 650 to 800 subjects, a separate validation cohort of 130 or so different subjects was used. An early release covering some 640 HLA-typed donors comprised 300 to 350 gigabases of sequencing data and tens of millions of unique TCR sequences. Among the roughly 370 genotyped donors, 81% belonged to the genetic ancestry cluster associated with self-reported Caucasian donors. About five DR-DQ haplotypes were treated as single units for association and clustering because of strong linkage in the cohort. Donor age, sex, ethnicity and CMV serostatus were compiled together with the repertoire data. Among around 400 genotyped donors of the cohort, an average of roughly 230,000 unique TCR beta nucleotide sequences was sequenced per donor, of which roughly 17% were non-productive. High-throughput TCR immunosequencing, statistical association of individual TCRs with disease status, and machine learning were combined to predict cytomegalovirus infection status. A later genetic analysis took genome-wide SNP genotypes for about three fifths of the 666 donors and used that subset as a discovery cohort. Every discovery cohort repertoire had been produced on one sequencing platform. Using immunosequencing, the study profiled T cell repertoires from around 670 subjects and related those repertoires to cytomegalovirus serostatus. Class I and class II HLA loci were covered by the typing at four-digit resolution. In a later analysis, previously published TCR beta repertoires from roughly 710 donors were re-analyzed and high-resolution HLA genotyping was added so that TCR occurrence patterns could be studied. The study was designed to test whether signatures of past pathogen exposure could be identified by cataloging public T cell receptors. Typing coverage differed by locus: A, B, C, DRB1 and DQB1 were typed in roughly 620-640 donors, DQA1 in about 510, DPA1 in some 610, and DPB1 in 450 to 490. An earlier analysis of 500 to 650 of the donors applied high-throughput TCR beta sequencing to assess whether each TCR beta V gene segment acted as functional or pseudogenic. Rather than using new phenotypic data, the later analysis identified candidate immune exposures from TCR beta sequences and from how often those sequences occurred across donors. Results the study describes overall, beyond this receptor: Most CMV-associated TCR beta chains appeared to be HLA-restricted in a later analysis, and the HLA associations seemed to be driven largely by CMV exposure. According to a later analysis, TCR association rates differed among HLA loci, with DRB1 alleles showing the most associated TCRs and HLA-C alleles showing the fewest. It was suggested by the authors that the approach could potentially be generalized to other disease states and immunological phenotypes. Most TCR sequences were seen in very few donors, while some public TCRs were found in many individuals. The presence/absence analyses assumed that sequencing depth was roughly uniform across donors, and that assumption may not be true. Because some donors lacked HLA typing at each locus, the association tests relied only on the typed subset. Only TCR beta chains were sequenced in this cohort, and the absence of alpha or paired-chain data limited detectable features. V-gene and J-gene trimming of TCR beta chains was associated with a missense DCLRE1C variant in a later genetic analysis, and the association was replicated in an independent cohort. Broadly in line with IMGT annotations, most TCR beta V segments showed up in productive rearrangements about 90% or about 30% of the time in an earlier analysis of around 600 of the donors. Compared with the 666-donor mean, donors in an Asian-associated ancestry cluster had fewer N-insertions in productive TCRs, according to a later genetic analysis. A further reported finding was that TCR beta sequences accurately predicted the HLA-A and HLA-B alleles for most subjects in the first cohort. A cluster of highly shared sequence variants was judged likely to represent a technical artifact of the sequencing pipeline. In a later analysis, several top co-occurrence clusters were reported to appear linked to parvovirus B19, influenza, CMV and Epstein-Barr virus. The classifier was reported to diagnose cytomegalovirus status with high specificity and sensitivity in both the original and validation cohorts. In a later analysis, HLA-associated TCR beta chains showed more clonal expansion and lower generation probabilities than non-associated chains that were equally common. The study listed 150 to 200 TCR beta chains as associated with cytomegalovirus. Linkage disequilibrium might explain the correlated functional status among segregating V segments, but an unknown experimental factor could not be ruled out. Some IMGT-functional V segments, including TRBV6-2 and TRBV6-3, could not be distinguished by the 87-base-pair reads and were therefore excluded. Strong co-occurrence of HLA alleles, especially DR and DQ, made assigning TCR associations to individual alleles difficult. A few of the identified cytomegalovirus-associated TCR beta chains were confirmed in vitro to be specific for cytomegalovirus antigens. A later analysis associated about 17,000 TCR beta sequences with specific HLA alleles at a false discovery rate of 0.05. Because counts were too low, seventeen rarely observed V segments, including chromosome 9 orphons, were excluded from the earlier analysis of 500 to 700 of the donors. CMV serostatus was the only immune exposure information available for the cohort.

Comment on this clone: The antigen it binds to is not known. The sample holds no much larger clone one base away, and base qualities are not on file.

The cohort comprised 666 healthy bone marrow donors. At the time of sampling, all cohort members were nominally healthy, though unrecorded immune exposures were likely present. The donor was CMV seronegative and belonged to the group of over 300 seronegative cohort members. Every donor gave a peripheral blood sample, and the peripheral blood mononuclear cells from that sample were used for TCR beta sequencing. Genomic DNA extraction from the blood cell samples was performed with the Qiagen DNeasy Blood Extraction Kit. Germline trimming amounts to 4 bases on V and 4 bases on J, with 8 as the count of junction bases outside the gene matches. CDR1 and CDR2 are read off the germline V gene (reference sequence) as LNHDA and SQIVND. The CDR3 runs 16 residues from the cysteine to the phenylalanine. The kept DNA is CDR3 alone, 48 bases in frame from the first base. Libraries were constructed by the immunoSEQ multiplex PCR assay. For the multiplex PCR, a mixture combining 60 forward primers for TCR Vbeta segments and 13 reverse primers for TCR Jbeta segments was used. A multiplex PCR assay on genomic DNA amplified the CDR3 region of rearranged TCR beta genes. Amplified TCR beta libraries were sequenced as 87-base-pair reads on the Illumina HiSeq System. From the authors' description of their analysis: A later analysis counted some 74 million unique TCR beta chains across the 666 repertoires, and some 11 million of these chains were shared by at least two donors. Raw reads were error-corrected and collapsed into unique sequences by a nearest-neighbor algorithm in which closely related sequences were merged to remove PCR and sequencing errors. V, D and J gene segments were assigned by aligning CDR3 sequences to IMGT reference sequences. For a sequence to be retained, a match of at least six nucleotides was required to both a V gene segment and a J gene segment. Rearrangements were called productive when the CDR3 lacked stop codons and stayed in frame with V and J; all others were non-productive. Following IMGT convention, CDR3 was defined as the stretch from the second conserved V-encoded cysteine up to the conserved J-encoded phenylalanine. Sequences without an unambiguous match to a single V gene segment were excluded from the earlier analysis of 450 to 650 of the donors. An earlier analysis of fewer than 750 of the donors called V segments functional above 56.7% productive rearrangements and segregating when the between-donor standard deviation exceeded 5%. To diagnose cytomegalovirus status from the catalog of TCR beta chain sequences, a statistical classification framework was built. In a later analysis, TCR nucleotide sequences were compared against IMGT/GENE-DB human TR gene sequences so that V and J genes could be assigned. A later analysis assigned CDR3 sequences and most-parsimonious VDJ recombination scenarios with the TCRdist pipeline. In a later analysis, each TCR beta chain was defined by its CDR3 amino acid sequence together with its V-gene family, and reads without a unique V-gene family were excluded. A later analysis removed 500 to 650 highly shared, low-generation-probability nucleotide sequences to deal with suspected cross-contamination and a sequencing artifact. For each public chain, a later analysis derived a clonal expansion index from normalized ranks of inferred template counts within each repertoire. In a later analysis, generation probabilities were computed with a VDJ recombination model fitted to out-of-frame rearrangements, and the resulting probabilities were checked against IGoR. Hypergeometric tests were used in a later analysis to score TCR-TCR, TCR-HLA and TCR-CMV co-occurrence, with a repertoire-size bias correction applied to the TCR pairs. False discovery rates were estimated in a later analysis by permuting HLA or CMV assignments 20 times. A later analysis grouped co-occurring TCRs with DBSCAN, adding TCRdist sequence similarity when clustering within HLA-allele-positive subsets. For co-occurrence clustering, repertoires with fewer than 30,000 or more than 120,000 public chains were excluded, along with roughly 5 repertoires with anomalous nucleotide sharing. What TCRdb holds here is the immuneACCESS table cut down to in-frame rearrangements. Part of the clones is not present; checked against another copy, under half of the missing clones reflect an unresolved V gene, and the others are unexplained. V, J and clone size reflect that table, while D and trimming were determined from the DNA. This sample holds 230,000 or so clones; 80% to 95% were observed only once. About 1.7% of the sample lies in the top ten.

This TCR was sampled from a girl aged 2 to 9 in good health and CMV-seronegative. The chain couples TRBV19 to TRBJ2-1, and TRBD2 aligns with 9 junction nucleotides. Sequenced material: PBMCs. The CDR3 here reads CASSKAREGFYNEQFF. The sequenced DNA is TGTGCCAGTAGTAAGGCGCGGGAGGGTTTTTACAATGAGCAGTTCTTC.